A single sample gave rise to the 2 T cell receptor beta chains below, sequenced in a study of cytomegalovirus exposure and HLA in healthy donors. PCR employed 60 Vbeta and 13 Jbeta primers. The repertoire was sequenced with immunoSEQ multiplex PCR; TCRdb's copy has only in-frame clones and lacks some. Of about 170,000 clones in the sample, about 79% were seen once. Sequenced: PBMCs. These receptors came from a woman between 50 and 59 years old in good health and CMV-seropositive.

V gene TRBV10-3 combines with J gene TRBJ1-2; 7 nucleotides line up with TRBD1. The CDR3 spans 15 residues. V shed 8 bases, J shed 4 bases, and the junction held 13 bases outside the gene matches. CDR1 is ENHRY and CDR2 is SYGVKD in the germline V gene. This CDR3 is CAIGGGQFRGYGYTF. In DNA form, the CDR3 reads TGTGCCATCGGAGGGGGCCAATTTCGGGGCTATGGCTACACCTTC.

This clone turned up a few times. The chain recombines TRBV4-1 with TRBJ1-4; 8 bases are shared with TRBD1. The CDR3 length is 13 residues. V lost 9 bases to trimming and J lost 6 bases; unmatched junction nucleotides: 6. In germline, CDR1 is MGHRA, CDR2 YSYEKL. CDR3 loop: CASSTGGDEKLFF. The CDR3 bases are TGCGCCAGTTCAACAGGGGGAGATGAAAAACTGTTTTTT.